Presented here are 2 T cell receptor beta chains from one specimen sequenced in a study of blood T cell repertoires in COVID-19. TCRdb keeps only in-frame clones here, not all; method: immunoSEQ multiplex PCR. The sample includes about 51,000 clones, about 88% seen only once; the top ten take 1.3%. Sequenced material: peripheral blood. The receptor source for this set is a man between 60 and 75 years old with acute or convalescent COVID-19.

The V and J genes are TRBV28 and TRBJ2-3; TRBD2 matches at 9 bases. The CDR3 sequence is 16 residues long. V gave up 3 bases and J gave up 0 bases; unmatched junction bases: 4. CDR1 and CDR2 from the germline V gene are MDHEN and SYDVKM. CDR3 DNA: TGTGCCAGCAGTTTTTTGACTAGCGGCAGCACAGATACGCAGTATTTT. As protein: CASSFLTSGSTDTQYF.

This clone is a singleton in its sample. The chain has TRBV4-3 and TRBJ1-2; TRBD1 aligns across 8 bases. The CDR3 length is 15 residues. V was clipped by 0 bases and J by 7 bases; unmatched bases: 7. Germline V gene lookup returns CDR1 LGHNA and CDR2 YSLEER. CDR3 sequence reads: CASSQDRGHGGGYTF. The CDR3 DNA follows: TGCGCCAGCAGCCAAGACAGGGGGCACGGGGGTGGCTACACCTTC.